The 3 T cell receptor beta chains below were found in one sample sequenced in a study of response to subunit inactivated influenza vaccine. TCRdb ran MiXCR on the RT-PCR reads and lists one entry per CDR3 protein. The sample includes hundreds of thousands of distinct CDR3 sequences, 15% to 19% of them seen just once. This sample comprised PBMCs from blood, obtained 11 to 12 days after vaccination. These receptors came from a man aged 50 to 59 who received an inactivated influenza vaccine.

This clonotype was observed a few times. The chain employs TRBV14 and TRBJ2-7; D is possibly TRBD1 (6 bases). CDR1 SGHDN and CDR2 FVKESK come from the germline V gene. Trimming pared 3 bases from V and 2 bases from J, leaving 14 bases between. The length of the CDR3 is 15 residues. The CDR3 reads CASSHGTWPTYEQYF. As DNA, the CDR3 is TGTGCCAGCAGCCACGGGACATGGCCTACCTACGAGCAGTACTTC. Full variable domain (rest looked up from reference TRBV14 and TRBJ2-7): EAGVTQFPSHSVIEKGQTVTLRCDPISGHDNLYWYRRVMGKEIKFLLHFVKESKQDESGMPNNRFLAERTGGTYSTLKVQPAELEDSGVYFCASSHGTWPTYEQYFGPGTRLTVT.

The J gene is TRBJ2-1, the V gene TRBV10-3; D is perhaps TRBD1 (6 bases). Germline V CDR1 and CDR2: ENHRY, SYGVKD. The V gene lost 4 bases and the J gene lost 3 bases, with 16 bases spanning the gap. The CDR3 consists of 16 residues. The chain's CDR3 is CAISALGGPRYNEQFF. CDR3 DNA sequence: TGTGCCATCAGTGCCTTAGGGGGACCTCGCTACAATGAGCAGTTCTTC.

The chain employs TRBV7-9 and TRBJ2-7, with 7 bases matching TRBD2. Germline trimming cut 5 bases from V and 5 bases from J; bases unmatched to any gene: 12. This CDR3 region has 15 residues. CDR1 is SEHNR, CDR2 FQNEAQ, per germline (reference sequence). In DNA, the CDR3 is TGTGCCAGCAGCCCACCGGGGACTAATAGGAACGAGCAGTACTTC. As protein: CASSPPGTNRNEQYF.